Each of the 17 T cell receptor beta chains below was sequenced from the same sample in a study of T cell responses to AZD1222 COVID-19 vaccine. Produced via immunoSEQ multiplex PCR; TCRdb's table is partial and in-frame only. The sample records 170,000 or so clones, 90% to 95% being singletons. The sample here was peripheral blood, taken 28 days after the second dose of the MenACWY control vaccine. These receptors were collected from an adult who received the MenACWY meningococcal vaccine as a control.

The rearrangement uses TRBV21-1 and TRBJ1-6; TRBD1 is the table's D call and was not checked against the DNA. TRBV21-1 is recorded as a pseudogene. This CDR3 has 15 residues. The CDR3 region is CASSKEGGLDSPLHF. The CDR3 DNA follows: TGTGCCAGCAGCAAAGAAGGGGGTCTGGATTCACCCCTCCACTTT.

This sequence joins TRBV6-1 and TRBJ1-2; no reliable D call. The CDR3 is 18 residues long. V was clipped by 3 bases and J by 0 bases, with 20 bases between them. Per the germline V gene, CDR1 is MNHNS and CDR2 is SASEGT. CDR3 in DNA: TGTGCCAGCAGTGATCTCCGCGGCCCTTCCGCCGCTAACTATGGCTACACCTTC. It specifies CASSDLRGPSAANYGYTF.

V and J are TRBV11-3 and TRBJ2-7; 7 bases agree with TRBD1. CDR3 length: 13 amino acids. CDR1 SGHNT and CDR2 YENEEA come from the germline V gene. The trim removed 4 bases at V and 5 bases at J, leaving 5 bases unmatched. As DNA, the CDR3 is TGTGCCAGCAGCTCCTCGACAGGGAACGAGCAGTACTTC. It is translated as CASSSSTGNEQYF.

The genes are TRBV9 and TRBJ2-6; a possible D gene is TRBD1 (5 bases). V lost 3 bases and J lost 1, with 14 bases in between. Germline loops: CDR1 SGDLS, CDR2 YYNGEE. This CDR3 spans 17 amino acids. The CDR3 here is CASSAGPGLSGANVLTF. CDR3 sequence (DNA): TGTGCCAGCAGCGCTGGCCCAGGGTTGTCTGGGGCCAACGTCCTGACTTTC.

V and J are TRBV5-4 and TRBJ1-2; D may be TRBD1 (6 bases). The CDR3 is 14 amino acids. V gave up 4 bases and J gave up 7 bases, with 17 bases separating them. Germline CDR1 reads SGHNT; CDR2 reads YYREEE (reference sequence). The CDR3 DNA follows: TGTGCCAGCAGCGTCTCCCCAGGGGTCCCTGGCTACACCTTC. Translating it yields CASSVSPGVPGYTF.

The sample holds a few counts of this clone. The chain combines TRBV7-9 with TRBJ2-7; the D is unclear. The V gene lost 3 bases and the J gene lost 1 base, with 4 bases spanning the gap. The length of the CDR3 is 12 residues. Germline lookup yields CDR1 SEHNR and CDR2 FQNEAQ (reference sequence). The DNA for the CDR3 is TGTGCCAGCAGCTTTTTGTCCTACGAGCAGTACTTC. It specifies CASSFLSYEQYF. Based on the CDR3 plus reference TRBV7-9 and TRBJ2-7, the full variable domain is DTGVSQNPRHKITKRGQNVTFRCDPISEHNRLYWYRQTLGQGPEFLTYFQNEAQLEKSRLLSDRFSAERPKGSFSTLEIQRTEQGDSAMYLCASSFLSYEQYFGPGTRLTVT.

This clone appeared a single time. V usage is TRBV3-1 (or the pseudogene TRBV3-2) and J usage is TRBJ2-2, with TRBD1 identical over 7 bases. From germline, CDR1 is LGHDT and CDR2 YNNKEL (reference sequence). This CDR3 contains 16 residues. V dropped 4 bases and J dropped 6; count of bases not matched to a gene: 11. The chain's CDR3 is CASSLIRGRSPGELFF. The CDR3 DNA follows: TGTGCCAGCAGCCTAATAAGGGGGCGCAGTCCCGGGGAGCTGTTTTTT.

The V and J genes are TRBV18 and TRBJ2-3; 7 nucleotides agree with TRBD2. V lost 3 bases, J lost 0 bases, and 3 bases stayed unmatched. This CDR3 has 15 amino acids. From germline, CDR1 is KGHSH and CDR2 LQKENI. The CDR3 bases are TGTGCCAGCTCACCGGGACTATCTAGCACAGATACGCAGTATTTT. This encodes CASSPGLSSTDTQYF.

V and J are TRBV10-2 and TRBJ1-1; 7 positions agree with TRBD1. Germline CDR1 and CDR2: WSHSY and SAAADI. J was trimmed by 10 bases and V by 4 bases; bases with no gene match: 6. The CDR3 has 12 residues. For the CDR3, the DNA is TGCGCCAGCAGTGTTAGGGGGCAAATAGCTTTCTTT. This encodes CASSVRGQIAFF.

The V call is TRBV2, the J call TRBJ2-7, with D uncertain. The germline V gene encodes CDR1 SNHLY and CDR2 FYNNEI. The CDR3 is 11 amino acids. V was cut by 4 bases and J by 3 bases, with 4 bases left in between. CDR3 sequence (DNA): TGTGCCAGCAGTGGACGCTACGAGCAGTACTTC. Protein sequence: CASSGRYEQYF.

J is TRBJ2-2 and V is TRBV2; 7 nucleotides agree with TRBD1. Germline V gives CDR1 SNHLY, CDR2 FYNNEI. This CDR3 is built from 14 residues. Trimming took 5 bases from V and 5 from J; bases not matched to a gene: 5. CDR3 amino acids: CASSLGGGTGELFF. The CDR3 nucleotides read TGTGCCAGCAGTTTAGGGGGCGGAACCGGGGAGCTGTTTTTT. The variable domain in full, with the rest retrieved from reference TRBV2 and TRBJ2-2, is EPEVTQTPSHQVTQMGQEVILRCVPISNHLYFYWYRQILGQKVEFLVSFYNNEISEKSEIFDDQFSVERPDGSNFTLKIRSTKLEDSAMYFCASSLGGGTGELFFGEGSRLTVL.

This chain links TRBV18 with TRBJ1-1; 7 bases map to TRBD1. This CDR3 contains 13 residues. From germline, CDR1 is KGHSH and CDR2 LQKENI. J lost 11 bases, V lost 2 bases, and 8 bases had no gene match. The CDR3 sequence: CASSPWQGVEAFF. The CDR3 DNA reads TGTGCCAGCTCACCATGGCAGGGGGTGGAGGCTTTCTTT.

V gene TRBV7-9 combines with J gene TRBJ2-1; the D is unclear. V lost 5 bases and J 2 bases, leaving 10 bases between the germline ends. Per the germline V gene, CDR1 is SEHNR and CDR2 is FQNEAQ (reference sequence). The length of the CDR3 is 14 residues. The CDR3 here is CASSPQLAYNEQFF. The CDR3 DNA reads TGTGCCAGCAGCCCACAGTTAGCCTACAATGAGCAGTTCTTC. Full variable domain (missing parts from reference TRBV7-9 and TRBJ2-1): DTGVSQNPRHKITKRGQNVTFRCDPISEHNRLYWYRQTLGQGPEFLTYFQNEAQLEKSRLLSDRFSAERPKGSFSTLEIQRTEQGDSAMYLCASSPQLAYNEQFFGPGTRLTVL.

The chain is built from TRBV7-8 and TRBJ1-1; 7 bases match TRBD1. With 6 bases clipped from V and 1 base from J, the junction kept 8 bases outside the gene matches. Germline V gene sequence: CDR1 SGHVS, CDR2 FQNEAQ. The CDR3 covers 15 residues. The DNA for the CDR3 is TGTGCCAGCAGTATACGACAGGGAAGGAACACTGAAGCTTTCTTT. Translating it yields CASSIRQGRNTEAFF.

The chain has TRBV2 and TRBJ1-6; tentatively, D is TRBD1 (5 bases). The germline V and J ends were trimmed by 6 bases and 9 bases, with 15 bases remaining between them. The germline CDR1 and CDR2 sequences are SNHLY and FYNNEI. This CDR3 spans 14 amino acids. The CDR3 DNA is TGTGCCAGCAGCCCACAGGTCCCGGGTTCACCCCTCCACTTT. It yields the protein CASSPQVPGSPLHF.

This sequence joins TRBV5-1 and TRBJ2-5, with 7 bases aligning to TRBD1. V gave up 7 bases and J gave up 3 bases; unmatched junction bases: 9. The V gene's germline CDR1 is SGHRS and CDR2 YFSETQ. The CDR3 has 14 amino acids. CDR3 sequence: CASSLGTAKETQYF. In DNA form, the CDR3 reads TGCGCCAGCTCCCTGGGGACAGCTAAAGAGACCCAGTACTTC.

The gene calls are TRBV6-5 and TRBJ2-7; tentatively, D is TRBD2 (6 bases). The length of the CDR3 is 12 residues. Trimming took off 7 bases at V and 5 bases at J, with 12 bases between the two ends. The germline gives CDR1 MNHEY, CDR2 SVGAGI. CDR3 sequence reads: CASNHGGDEQYF. The CDR3, as DNA: TGTGCCAGCAACCACGGAGGGGACGAGCAGTACTTC.